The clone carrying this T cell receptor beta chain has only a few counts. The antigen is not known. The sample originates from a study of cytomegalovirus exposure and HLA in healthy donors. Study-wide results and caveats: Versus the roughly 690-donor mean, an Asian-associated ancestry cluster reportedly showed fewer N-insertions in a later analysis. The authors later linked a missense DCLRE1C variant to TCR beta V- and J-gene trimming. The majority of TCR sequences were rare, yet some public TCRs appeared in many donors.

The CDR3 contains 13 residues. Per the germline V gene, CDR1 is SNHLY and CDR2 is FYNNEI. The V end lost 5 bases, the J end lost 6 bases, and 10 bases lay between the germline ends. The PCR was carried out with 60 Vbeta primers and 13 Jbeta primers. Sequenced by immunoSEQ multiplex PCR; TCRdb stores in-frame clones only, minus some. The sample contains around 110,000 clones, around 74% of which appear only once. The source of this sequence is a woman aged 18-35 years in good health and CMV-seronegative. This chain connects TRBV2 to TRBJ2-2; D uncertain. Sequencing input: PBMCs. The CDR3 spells CASSFDNPGELFF. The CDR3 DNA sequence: TGTGCCAGCAGTTTTGACAATCCCGGGGAGCTGTTTTTT.